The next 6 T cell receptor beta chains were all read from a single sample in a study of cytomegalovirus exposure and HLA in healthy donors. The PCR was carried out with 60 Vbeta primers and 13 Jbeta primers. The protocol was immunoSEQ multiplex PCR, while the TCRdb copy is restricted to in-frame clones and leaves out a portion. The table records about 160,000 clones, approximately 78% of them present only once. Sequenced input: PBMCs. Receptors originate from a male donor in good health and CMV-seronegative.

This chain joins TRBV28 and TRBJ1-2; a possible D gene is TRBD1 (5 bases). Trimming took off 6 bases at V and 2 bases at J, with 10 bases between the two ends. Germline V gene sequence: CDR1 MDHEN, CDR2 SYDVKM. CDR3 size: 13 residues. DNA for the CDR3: TGTGCCAGCAGGGGGGGGTCGAACTATGGCTACACCTTC. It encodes CASRGGSNYGYTF.

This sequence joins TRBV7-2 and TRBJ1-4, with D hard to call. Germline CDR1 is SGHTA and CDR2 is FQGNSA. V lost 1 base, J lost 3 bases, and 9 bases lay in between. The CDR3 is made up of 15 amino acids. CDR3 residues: CASSLVGGPNEKLFF. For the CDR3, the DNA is TGTGCCAGCAGCTTAGTGGGTGGGCCTAATGAAAAACTGTTTTTT.

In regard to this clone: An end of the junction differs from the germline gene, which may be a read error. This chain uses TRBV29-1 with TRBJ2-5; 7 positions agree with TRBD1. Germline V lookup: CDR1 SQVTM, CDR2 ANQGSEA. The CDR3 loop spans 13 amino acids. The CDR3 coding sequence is TGCAGCGTAGAAGACAGGGTAGGCGAGACCCAGTACTTC. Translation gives CSVEDRVGETQYF.

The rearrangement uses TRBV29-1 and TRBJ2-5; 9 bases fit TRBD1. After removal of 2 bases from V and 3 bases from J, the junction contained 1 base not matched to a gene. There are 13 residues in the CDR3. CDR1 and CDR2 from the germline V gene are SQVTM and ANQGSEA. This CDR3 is CSVETGGEETQYF. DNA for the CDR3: TGCAGCGTTGAAACAGGGGGCGAAGAGACCCAGTACTTC.

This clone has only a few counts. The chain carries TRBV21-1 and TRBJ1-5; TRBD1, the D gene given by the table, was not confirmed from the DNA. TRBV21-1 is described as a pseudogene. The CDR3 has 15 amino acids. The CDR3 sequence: CASSKGQDGDQPQHF. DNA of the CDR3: TGTGCCAGCAGCAAGGGGCAGGATGGAGATCAGCCCCAGCATTTT.

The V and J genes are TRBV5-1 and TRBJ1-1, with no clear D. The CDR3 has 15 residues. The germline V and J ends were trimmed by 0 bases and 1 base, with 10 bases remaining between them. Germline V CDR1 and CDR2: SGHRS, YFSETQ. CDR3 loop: CASSLGEHWNTEAFF. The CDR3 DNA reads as TGCGCCAGCAGCTTGGGGGAGCATTGGAACACTGAAGCTTTCTTT.